These 6 T cell receptor beta chains originate from one sample sequenced in a study of vaccination and CD4 T cells after COVID-19. Treatment meaning: roughly 10-day PBMC culture with coronavirus spike peptide pools or control peptides (ViraFEST assay). During the years 2011-2018, before the COVID-19 pandemic, the unexposed donor's CD4+ T cells were collected. The assay that was used to sequence DNA from cultured CD4+ T cells was the Oncomine TCR Beta short-read assay. It was cultured CD4+ T cells from which genomic DNA was extracted. MiXCR, run by TCRdb on the PCR reads, gives a single entry per CDR3 protein. The sample has about 6,900 distinct CDR3 sequences; more than 30% are singletons. These TCRs' antigens remain unknown. The specimen was CD4+ T cells from blood, cultured in vitro. The receptors originated from a human donor in good health.

This rearrangement joins TRBV10-3 to TRBJ2-1, with 10 bases that match TRBD2. The germline V gene has CDR1 ENHRY and CDR2 SYGVKD. The trim removed 8 bases at V and 5 bases at J, leaving 6 bases unmatched. CDR3 size: 14 residues. CDR3 in DNA: TGTGCCATCCGCCGGACTAGCGGAGACAATGAGCAGTTCTTC. Amino acids: CAIRRTSGDNEQFF.

Remarks on this clonotype: One end of the junction varies from germline; a read error may be responsible. The rearrangement links TRBV6-1 to TRBJ2-1; 7 bases map to TRBD2. CDR1 is MNHNS, CDR2 SASEGT, per germline. There are 16 residues in the CDR3. The CDR3 DNA is TGTGCCAGCGGTGACTCAGGATTACAGCGGGGTAATGAGCAGTTCTTC. It encodes CASGDSGLQRGNEQFF.

The chain has TRBV20-1 and TRBJ1-5; 7 bases match TRBD1. Germline assignment: CDR1 DFQATT and CDR2 SNEGSKA (reference sequence). The CDR3 sequence is 13 residues long. Trimming at V came to 5 bases and at J to 3 bases, leaving 4 bases not matched to a gene. As DNA, the CDR3 is TGCAGTGCTCCGGGACAGCCCAATCAGCCCCAGCATTTT. Translating gives CSAPGQPNQPQHF.

This clonotype was counted between two and nine times. This chain connects TRBV28 to TRBJ1-1; 8 positions match TRBD1. The CDR3 spans 15 residues. Trimming removed 1 base from V and 4 bases from J; junction bases left unmatched: 5. Germline V lookup: CDR1 MDHEN, CDR2 SYDVKM. The CDR3: CASSLLGQGITEAFF. The CDR3 nucleotides read TGTGCCAGCAGTTTATTAGGACAGGGTATCACTGAAGCTTTCTTT.

This chain uses TRBV20-1 with TRBJ2-7, with 11 bases lining up with TRBD2. Losses at the gene ends were 4 bases for V and 6 bases for J; bases not matched to a gene: 8. CDR1 DFQATT and CDR2 SNEGSKA come from the germline V gene (reference sequence). This CDR3 contains 14 residues. Written as DNA, the CDR3 is TGCAGTGCTATAGCGGGAGGGCCGGGGGGCGAGCAGTACTTC. It codes for CSAIAGGPGGEQYF.

J is TRBJ2-5 and V is TRBV7-2, with 7 bases aligning to TRBD2. Germline values: CDR1 SGHTA, CDR2 FQGNSA. The CDR3 contains 13 residues. The V segment lost 5 bases and the J segment 5 bases; nucleotides outside the gene matches: 5. The CDR3 region is CASSELAYETQYF. CDR3 nucleotide sequence: TGTGCCAGCAGCGAACTAGCGTACGAGACCCAGTACTTC.